This T cell receptor beta chain was sequenced for a study of regulatory T cells in long-lasting Graves disease. Turning to the study itself: Persistent Graves' disease denoted over 5 years of antithyroid drugs plus positive TSH receptor antibodies.

This clonotype was found a few times. The antigen is unknown. V dropped 4 bases and J dropped 8; count of bases not matched to a gene: 9. The CDR3 consists of 15 residues. From germline, CDR1 is SGHNT and CDR2 YYREEE (reference sequence). To make TCR beta libraries, researchers used iRepertoire HTBI primers and Arm-PCR of CDR3 regions. One entry per CDR3 protein results from TCRdb running MiXCR on the multiplex PCR reads. The repertoire holds about 660,000 distinct CDR3 sequences, about 30% seen once, with roughly 40% in the top ten. Study-level points and caveats: Repertoires from persistent disease leaned toward TRBV28, TRBJ1-2 and TRBJ2-5.

Time point denoted: persistent/refractory GD, antithyroid drugs over 5 years with positive TRAb. Extracted PBMC RNA gave rise to the TCR library. Criteria from the American Thyroid Association guidelines were applied to diagnose Graves' disease. Collection of peripheral blood (roughly 9.7 milliliters) was done using EDTA tubes. The sequence was obtained from a female donor with Graves disease. The rearrangement uses TRBV5-4 and TRBJ1-4; 9 bases fit TRBD1. The sample consisted of peripheral blood mononuclear cells (PBMCs), taken when the disease was refractory, from a patient treated with antithyroid drugs. The CDR3 is CASSRTGTGWEKLFF. DNA for the CDR3: TGTGCCAGCAGCCGAACCGGGACAGGGTGGGAAAAACTGTTTTTT.